This TCR beta chain was sequenced in a study of long-term antiretroviral therapy in people with HIV (dated by TCRdb to between 2021 and 2024). With regard to the full study: The earliest samples were collected about a decade before the 2015 WHO recommendation for immediate ART, when ART was typically delayed until CD4 counts fell. Whether ART initiation and durable HIV suppression were associated with changes in peripheral blood TRB repertoire composition and diversity was tested in a retrospective serial study. A total of around 190 cryopreserved PBMC samples came from a few dozen adults with confirmed HIV infection and were collected serially over a mean of about six years (range 1-12). Among the approximately 30 participants with HIV, eleven were female. No cross-contamination during QIAcube processing turned up in test extractions that ran a monoclonal T-cell line alongside about 35 polyclonal samples. The research as a whole found: Expanded TRB clones identified before ART initiation dominated the repertoire at all time points, although this dominance fluctuated and declined in many PLHIV after ART. Owing to limited PBMC availability, only the TCR beta chain was sequenced, without alpha chain pairing. Inferences about post-ART repertoire changes are limited because no data were available on ART adherence, viral resistance or therapy changes. Unsorted PBMC were profiled instead of sorted CD4+ and CD8+ T cells because pre-ART samples had limited cell numbers. The samples span the years 2004 to 2017, and the ART regimens used may be less effective than current regimens. A significant increase in TRB diversity was found to be associated with ART initiation, although TRB diversity was observed to remain significantly below that of transplant donor controls even after long-term ART. Compared with controls, HIV repertoires had narrower CDR3 length ranges, and the network structure pointed to an antigen-experienced repertoire that shifted only slightly toward naive after ART.

Sequencing of the TRB variable region was done with the immunoSEQ hsTCRB v3.0 assay at survey level resolution. The target sequencing depth for TRB was roughly 40,000-55,000 T-cell genomes per sample. TRB libraries were pooled and sequenced on an Illumina MiSeq using a v3 150-cycle kit. Per the authors' processing: Analysis of repertoires was carried out in R inside a reproducible Nextflow workflow spanning QC, data transformation and analysis. LymphoSeq2, an R package for exploring AIRR-Seq data, was used to implement custom analyses. A few samples that yielded fewer than 5000 total TRB sequences were excluded, so that fewer than 200 HIV repertoires were analyzed. Of the 188 retained HIV repertoires, 59 were collected before and 120 to 130 after ART initiation. Repertoires were downsampled to 5000 TRB nucleotide sequences, with summary statistics averaged over 100 downsampling iterations. The analysis kept only TRB sequences whose CDR3 regions were at least seven amino acids long. A Shannon entropy-derived clonality score and the Gini coefficient were used to measure diversity. In repertoire networks, the top 5000 CDR3 amino acid sequences were linked whenever an edit distance of one separated two sequences. Antigen specificity groups and MHC restriction were predicted for TRB CDR3 amino acid sequences with GLIPH2. Known CMV, EBV, HIV or tissue antigen associations were flagged by matching CDR3 amino acid sequences against VDJdb and McPAS-TCR. Pre-ART, post-ART and control groups were compared with Wilcoxon signed-rank tests and Holm-Bonferroni correction. The table was pulled from immuneACCESS by TCRdb, which kept in-frame rearrangements only. Such tables lose some clones; where checked, under half of the loss comes from unresolved V genes, and the rest has no known cause. From that table come the V and J calls and clone size; the DNA was used to work out D and trimming. This sample holds fewer than 30,000 clones; just over 85% were observed only once. The top ten hold approximately 4.8% of the sample.

Inclusion was restricted to participants for whom at least one PBMC sample before ART initiation and at least two post-ART samples were available. All participants with HIV were treated in the United States of America. Before DNA extraction, cryopreserved samples of roughly 0.85-10 million PBMC were thawed and washed. At the time of the earliest PBMC sample, participants with HIV were aged between roughly 20 and 54 years. Per participant, PBMC samples came from 1-4 timepoints prior to ART initiation and 2-8 timepoints following ART initiation, for a median of 7 samples. Serial HIV viral load, CD4+ T-cell count, ART history and demographic data were obtained for every participant. Genomic DNA was extracted from unsorted PBMC with a Qiagen kit on a QIAcube, with processing performed in batches of 12 samples. V loses 1 base at its end and J loses 4 bases; junction bases beyond the gene matches: 1. In the germline V gene, CDR1 corresponds to SGHTA and CDR2 to FQGNSA. Including cysteine and phenylalanine, the CDR3 has 15 amino acids. Here the CDR3 DNA is all that survives: 45 bases in frame from base 1.

As for this clone: It has no known antigen specificity. No much larger clonotype is one base removed from it; base qualities were not supplied.

In this chain, TRBV7-2 is recombined with TRBJ1-4, and TRBD1 matches 9 of the central bases. Sequencing was performed on unsorted PBMCs, taken 0.8 years after starting antiretroviral therapy. The TCR originated in a woman aged 25 to 45 with HIV. CDR3 region: CASSLGDRDNEKLFF. The DNA reads as follows: TGTGCCAGCAGCTTAGGGGACAGGGATAATGAAAAACTGTTTTTT.